This TCR beta chain was recovered during a study of cytomegalovirus exposure and HLA in healthy donors. Study-level findings and limits: Most observed TCR sequences were rare, whereas some public TCRs were detected in many donors. In a later analysis, the majority of CMV-associated beta chains seemingly showed HLA restriction. Earlier results showed most TCR beta V segments being productive about 87% or about 30% of the time.

On this clone itself: The antigen is not known.

The CDR3 sequence is 15 residues long. Germline CDR1 SGDLS, CDR2 YYNGEE. The primer mix had 60 Vbeta and 13 Jbeta primers. This table comes from immunoSEQ multiplex PCR, and its TCRdb copy is limited to in-frame clones, with some not included. This table holds about 100,000 clones, around 85% found once. V and J are TRBV9 and TRBJ2-5; 9 bases map to TRBD1. The end of the DNA aligns better with TRBJ2-7, so the J call may be wrong. Sequenced input: PBMCs. The clonotype originates from a man in his thirties or forties in good health and CMV-seronegative. This CDR3 reads CASSAGQGSSYEQYF. For the CDR3, the DNA is TGTGCCAGCAGCGCCGGACAGGGGAGCTCCTACGAGCAGTACTTC.